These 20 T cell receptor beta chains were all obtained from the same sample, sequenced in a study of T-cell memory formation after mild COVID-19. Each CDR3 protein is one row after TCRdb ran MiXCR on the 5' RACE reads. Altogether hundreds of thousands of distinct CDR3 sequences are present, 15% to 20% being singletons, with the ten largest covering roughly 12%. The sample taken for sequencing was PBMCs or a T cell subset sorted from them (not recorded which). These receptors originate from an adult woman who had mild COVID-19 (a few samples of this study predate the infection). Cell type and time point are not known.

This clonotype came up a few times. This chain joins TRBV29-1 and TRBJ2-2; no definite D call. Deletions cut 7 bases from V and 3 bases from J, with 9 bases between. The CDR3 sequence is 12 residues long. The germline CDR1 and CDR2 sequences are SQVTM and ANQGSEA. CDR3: CSALEYTGELFF. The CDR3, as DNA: TGCAGCGCCCTAGAATACACCGGGGAGCTGTTTTTT.

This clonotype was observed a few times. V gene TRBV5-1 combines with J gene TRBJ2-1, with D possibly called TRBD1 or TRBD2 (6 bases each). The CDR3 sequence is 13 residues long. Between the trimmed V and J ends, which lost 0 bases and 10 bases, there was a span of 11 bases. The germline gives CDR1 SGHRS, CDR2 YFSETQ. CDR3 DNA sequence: TGCGCCAGCAGCTTGGACGGGGGCAGGGAGCAGTTCTTC. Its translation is CASSLDGGREQFF.

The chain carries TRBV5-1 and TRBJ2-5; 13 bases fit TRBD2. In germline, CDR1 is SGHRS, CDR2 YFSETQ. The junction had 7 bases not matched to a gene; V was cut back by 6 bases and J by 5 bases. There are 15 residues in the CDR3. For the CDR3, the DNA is TGCGCCAGCAACCTAGGACTAGCGGGAGCGGAGACCCAGTACTTC. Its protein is CASNLGLAGAETQYF.

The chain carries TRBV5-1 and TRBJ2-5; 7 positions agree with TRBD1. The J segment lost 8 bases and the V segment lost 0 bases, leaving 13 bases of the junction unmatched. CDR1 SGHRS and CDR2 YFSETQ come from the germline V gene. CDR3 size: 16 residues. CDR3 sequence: CASSLAGTDITRTQYF. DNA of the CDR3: TGCGCCAGCAGCTTGGCCGGGACAGACATCACTAGAACCCAGTACTTC.

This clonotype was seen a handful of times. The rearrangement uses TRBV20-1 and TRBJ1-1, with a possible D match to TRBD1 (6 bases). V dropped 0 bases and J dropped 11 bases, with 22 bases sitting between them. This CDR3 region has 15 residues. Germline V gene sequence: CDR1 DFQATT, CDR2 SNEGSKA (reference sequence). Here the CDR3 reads CSARDRTVGSKKAFF. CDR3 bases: TGCAGTGCTAGAGATCGGACAGTGGGGTCAAAAAAGGCTTTCTTT.

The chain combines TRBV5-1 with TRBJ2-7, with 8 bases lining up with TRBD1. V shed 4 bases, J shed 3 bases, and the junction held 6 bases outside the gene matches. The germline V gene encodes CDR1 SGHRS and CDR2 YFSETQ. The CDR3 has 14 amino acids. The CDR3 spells CASSAGQVGYEQYF. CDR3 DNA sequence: TGCGCCAGCAGCGCGGGACAGGTCGGCTACGAGCAGTACTTC. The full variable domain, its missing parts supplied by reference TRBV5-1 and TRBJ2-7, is KAGVTQTPRYLIKTRGQQVTLSCSPISGHRSVSWYQQTPGQGLQFLFEYFSETQRNKGNFPGRFSGRQFSNSRSEMNVSTLELGDSALYLCASSAGQVGYEQYFGPGTRLTVT.

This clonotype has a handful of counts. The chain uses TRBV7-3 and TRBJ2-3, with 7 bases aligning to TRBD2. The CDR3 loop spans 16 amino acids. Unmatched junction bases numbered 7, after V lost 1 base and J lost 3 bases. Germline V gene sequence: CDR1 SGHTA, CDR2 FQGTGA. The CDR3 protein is CASSLNGGSWTDTQYF. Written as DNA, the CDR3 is TGTGCCAGCAGCTTAAATGGCGGGAGCTGGACAGATACGCAGTATTTT.

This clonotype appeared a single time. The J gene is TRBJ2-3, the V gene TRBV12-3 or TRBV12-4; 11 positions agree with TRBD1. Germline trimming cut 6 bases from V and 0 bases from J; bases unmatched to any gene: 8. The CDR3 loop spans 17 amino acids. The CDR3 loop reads CASRAGQGGPSTDTQYF. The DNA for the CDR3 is TGTGCCAGCAGAGCGGGACAGGGGGGACCTAGCACAGATACGCAGTATTTT.

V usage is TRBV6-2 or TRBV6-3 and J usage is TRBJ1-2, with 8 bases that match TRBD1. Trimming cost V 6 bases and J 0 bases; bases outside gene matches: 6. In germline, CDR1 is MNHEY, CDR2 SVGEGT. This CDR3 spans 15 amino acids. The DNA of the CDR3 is TGTGCCAGCAGGGTGGGGACAGGTGCTAACTATGGCTACACCTTC. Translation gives CASRVGTGANYGYTF.

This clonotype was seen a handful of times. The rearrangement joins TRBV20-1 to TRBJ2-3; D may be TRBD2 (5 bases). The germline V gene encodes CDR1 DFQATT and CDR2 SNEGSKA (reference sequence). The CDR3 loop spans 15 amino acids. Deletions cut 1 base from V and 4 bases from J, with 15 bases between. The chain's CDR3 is CSARVDYFGADTQYF. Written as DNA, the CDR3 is TGCAGTGCTAGAGTAGACTACTTTGGCGCAGATACGCAGTATTTT.

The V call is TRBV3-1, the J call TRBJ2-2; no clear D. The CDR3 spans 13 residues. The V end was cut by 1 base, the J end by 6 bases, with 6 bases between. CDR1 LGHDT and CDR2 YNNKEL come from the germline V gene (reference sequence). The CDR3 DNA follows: TGTGCCAGCAGCCAAGCGGAGTCCGGGGAGCTGTTTTTT. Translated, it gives CASSQAESGELFF.

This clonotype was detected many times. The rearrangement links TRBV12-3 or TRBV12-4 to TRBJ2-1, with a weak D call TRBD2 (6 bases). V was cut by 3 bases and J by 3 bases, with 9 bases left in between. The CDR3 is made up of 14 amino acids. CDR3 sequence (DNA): TGTGCCAGCAGTTTGGCGGGGTTCTACAATGAGCAGTTCTTC. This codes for CASSLAGFYNEQFF.

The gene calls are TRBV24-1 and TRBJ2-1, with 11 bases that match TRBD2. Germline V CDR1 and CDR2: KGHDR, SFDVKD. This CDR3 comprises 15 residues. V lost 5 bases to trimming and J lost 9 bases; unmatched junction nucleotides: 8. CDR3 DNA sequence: TGTGCCACCAGTGCCCCCGGGACTAGCGGTGCTGAGCAGTTCTTC. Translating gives CATSAPGTSGAEQFF.

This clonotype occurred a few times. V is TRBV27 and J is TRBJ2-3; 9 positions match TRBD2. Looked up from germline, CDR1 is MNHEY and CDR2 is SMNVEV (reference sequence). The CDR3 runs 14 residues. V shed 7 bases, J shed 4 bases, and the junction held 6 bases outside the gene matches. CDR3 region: CASNKSGRPDTQYF. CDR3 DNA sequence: TGTGCCAGCAACAAAAGCGGGAGGCCAGATACGCAGTATTTT.

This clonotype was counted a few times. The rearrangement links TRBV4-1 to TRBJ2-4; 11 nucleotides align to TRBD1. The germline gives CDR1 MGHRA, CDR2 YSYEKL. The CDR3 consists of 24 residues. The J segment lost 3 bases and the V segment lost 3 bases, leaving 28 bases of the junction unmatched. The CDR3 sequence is CASSHARPNLEWTPGQGGKNIQYF. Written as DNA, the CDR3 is TGCGCCAGCAGCCATGCCCGGCCTAACCTCGAATGGACCCCGGGACAGGGGGGCAAAAACATTCAGTACTTC.

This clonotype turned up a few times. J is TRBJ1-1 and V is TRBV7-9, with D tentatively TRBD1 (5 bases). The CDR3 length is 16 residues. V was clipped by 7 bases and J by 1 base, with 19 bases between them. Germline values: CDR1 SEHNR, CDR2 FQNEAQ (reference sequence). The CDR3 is CASTHGGWKSNTEAFF. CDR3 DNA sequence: TGTGCCAGCACCCATGGGGGGTGGAAGTCGAACACTGAAGCTTTCTTT.

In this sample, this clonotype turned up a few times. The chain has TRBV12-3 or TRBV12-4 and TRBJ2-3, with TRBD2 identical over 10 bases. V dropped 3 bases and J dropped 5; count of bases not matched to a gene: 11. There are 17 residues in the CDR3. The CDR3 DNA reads TGTGCCAGCAGTTTGAACACTCTAGCGGGAGCTTTAGATACGCAGTATTTT. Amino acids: CASSLNTLAGALDTQYF.

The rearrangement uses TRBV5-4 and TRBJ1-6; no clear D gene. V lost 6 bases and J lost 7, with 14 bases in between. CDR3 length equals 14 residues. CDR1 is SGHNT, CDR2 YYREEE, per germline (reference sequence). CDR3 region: CASIPTPKNSPLHF. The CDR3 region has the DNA TGTGCCAGCATACCGACTCCCAAGAATTCACCCCTCCACTTT. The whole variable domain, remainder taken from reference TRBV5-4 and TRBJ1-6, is ETGVTQSPTHLIKTRGQQVTLRCSSQSGHNTVSWYQQALGQGPQFIFQYYREEENGRGNFPPRFSGLQFPNYSSELNVNALELDDSALYLCASIPTPKNSPLHFGNGTRLTVT.

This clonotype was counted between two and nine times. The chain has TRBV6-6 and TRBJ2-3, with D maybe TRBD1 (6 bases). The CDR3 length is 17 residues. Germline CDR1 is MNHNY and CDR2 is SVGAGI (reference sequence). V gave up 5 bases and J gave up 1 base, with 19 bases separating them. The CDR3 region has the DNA TGTGCCAGCAGTCTTGGATTCGGGACAATCCGCACAGATACGCAGTATTTT. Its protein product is CASSLGFGTIRTDTQYF.

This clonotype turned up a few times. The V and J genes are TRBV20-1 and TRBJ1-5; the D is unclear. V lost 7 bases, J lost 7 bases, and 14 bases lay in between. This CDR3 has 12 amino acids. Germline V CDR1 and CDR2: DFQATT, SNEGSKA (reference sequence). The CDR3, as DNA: TGCAGTGTTATGGTACCTGGACAGCCCCAGCATTTT. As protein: CSVMVPGQPQHF.